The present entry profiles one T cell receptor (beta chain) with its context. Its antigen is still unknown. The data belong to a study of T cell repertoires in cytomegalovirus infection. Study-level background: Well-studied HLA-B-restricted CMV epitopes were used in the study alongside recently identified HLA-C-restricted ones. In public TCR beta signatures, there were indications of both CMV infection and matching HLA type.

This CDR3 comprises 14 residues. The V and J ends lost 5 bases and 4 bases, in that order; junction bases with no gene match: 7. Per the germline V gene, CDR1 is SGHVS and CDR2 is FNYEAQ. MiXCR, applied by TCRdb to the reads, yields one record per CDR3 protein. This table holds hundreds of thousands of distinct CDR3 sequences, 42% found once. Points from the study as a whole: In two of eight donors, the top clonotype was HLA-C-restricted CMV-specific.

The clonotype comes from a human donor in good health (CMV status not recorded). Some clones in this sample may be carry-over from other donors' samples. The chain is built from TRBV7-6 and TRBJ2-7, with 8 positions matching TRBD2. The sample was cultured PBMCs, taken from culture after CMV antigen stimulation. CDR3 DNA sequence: TGTGCCAGCAGCCCTCCGGGACTAGTGTACGAGCAGTACTTC. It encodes CASSPPGLVYEQYF.